This T cell receptor (beta chain) emerged from a study of shared clonotypes between healthy human individuals. As for the study in general: The study enrolled two women and a few men aged 18 to 49. Study outcomes and limitations: Between several donors, naive CD4 clonotypes were shared at a level of about 5%. Larger richness was generally estimated for naive than memory subsets.

Comment on this clone: As yet, its antigen is unknown.

The authors distributed each subset's genomic DNA evenly over several immunoSEQ plates. Here immunoSEQ multiplex PCR was the method, and the copy in TCRdb shows in-frame clones only, minus some. The table has some 2 million clones, 85% to 95% seen once; the top ten hold 0.13%. The sequenced sample was naive CD4+ T cells sorted from blood. This sample's subset: CD45RA+ positively selected. The source of this sequence is a man between 18 and 35 years old in good health.

The CDR3 DNA reads as TGTGCCAGCAGTGGTCCGGGACTAGCGACCGAATCCTACAATGAGCAGTTCTTC. It encodes CASSGPGLATESYNEQFF. The chain recombines TRBV6-1 with TRBJ2-1, with 10 bases fitting TRBD2. Germline assignment: CDR1 MNHNS and CDR2 SASEGT. The V segment lost 4 bases and the J segment 1 base; nucleotides outside the gene matches: 10. The CDR3 totals 18 residues.